A selection of T cell receptor beta chains follows, all from one sample in a study of T cells in localized non-small cell lung cancer. Method: immunoSEQ multiplex PCR; TCRdb's copy keeps in-frame clones and lacks some. The repertoire consists of some 90,000 clones, with 87% occurring once and the leading ten covering roughly 15%. Sample: peripheral blood, taken before any cancer treatment. These receptors all stem from a man aged 40 to 70 with stage I squamous cell lung carcinoma. Both conserved end residues are part of each CDR3. Each record gives: clone size, V gene, J gene, D gene, CDR3 protein, CDR3 DNA. The D gene is left open where the match is weak. Some rows mark clone size as missing; the rest say once, few, many or name a class of expanded clone.

NA	TRBV28	TRBJ1-1	NA	CASIQLMNTEAFF	TGTGCCAGCATACAGCTCATGAACACTGAAGCTTTCTTT
NA	TRBV10-1	TRBJ2-5	NA	CASSDTKETQYF	TGCGCCAGCAGTGACACAAAAGAGACCCAGTACTTC
NA	TRBV9	TRBJ2-3	NA	CASSVAATDTQYF	TGTGCCAGCAGCGTAGCGGCCACAGATACGCAGTATTTT
NA	TRBV7-2	TRBJ2-7	NA	CASSLMGQGSYEQYF	TGTGCCAGCAGCTTAATGGGGCAGGGTTCTTACGAGCAGTACTTC
once	TRBV7-9	TRBJ1-6	NA	CASSQDSRNSPLHF	TGTGCCAGCAGCCAGGACAGTCGGAATTCACCCCTCCACTTT
NA	TRBV25-1	TRBJ1-1	NA	CASTPHGWGLNTEAFF	TGTGCCAGCACTCCCCACGGTTGGGGATTGAACACTGAAGCTTTCTTT
NA	TRBV19	TRBJ1-4	NA	CASRLRRLTGEKEKLFF	TGTGCCAGTAGGCTCAGGCGTTTAACGGGAGAGAAAGAAAAACTGTTTTTT
few	TRBV6-4	TRBJ2-3	NA	CASSGGATDTQYF	TGTGCCAGCAGTGGCGGGGCCACAGATACGCAGTATTTT
NA	TRBV2	TRBJ1-6	NA	CASRGTAYNSPLHF	TGTGCCAGCAGGGGCACGGCATATAATTCACCCCTCCACTTT
NA	TRBV18	TRBJ2-1	TRBD1	CASSRGTDNEQFF	TGTGCCAGCTCACGGGGGACAGACAATGAGCAGTTCTTC
NA	TRBV7-9	TRBJ2-1	NA	CASSPLTYEQFF	TGTGCCAGCAGCCCCCTTACCTATGAGCAGTTCTTC
NA	TRBV29-1	TRBJ2-5	NA	CSVEDPRVVYQETQYF	TGCAGCGTTGAAGATCCTCGGGTGGTGTACCAAGAGACCCAGTACTTC
NA	TRBV10-1	TRBJ1-2	NA	CAVLVGVGYGYTF	TGCGCCGTCCTCGTAGGGGTGGGCTATGGCTACACCTTC
few	TRBV28	TRBJ1-4	NA	CASSLQYATNEKLFF	TGTGCCAGCAGTTTACAGTATGCAACTAATGAAAAACTGTTTTTT
once	TRBV2	TRBJ2-3	TRBD2	CASSVTSGGDGTQYF	TGTGCCAGCAGTGTAACTAGCGGGGGGGACGGGACGCAGTATTTT
NA	TRBV4-2	TRBJ2-5	NA	CASSQESTVAETQYF	TGTGCCAGCAGCCAAGAGAGTACGGTTGCGGAGACCCAGTACTTC
few	TRBV7-9	TRBJ1-5	NA	CASSNRDQPQHF	TGTGCCAGCAGCAATAGGGATCAGCCCCAGCATTTT
NA	TRBV7-8	TRBJ2-5	TRBD1	CASSPGQAYQETQYF	TGTGCCAGCAGCCCGGGACAGGCCTACCAAGAGACCCAGTACTTC
NA	TRBV9	TRBJ2-1	NA	CASSVVHGGEQFF	TGTGCCAGCAGCGTAGTTCACGGGGGTGAGCAGTTCTTC
NA	TRBV5-1	TRBJ2-1	NA	CASSPSTNEQFF	TGCGCCAGCAGCCCTAGTACCAATGAGCAGTTCTTC
NA	TRBV30	TRBJ1-2	TRBD1	CAWSPLTGGADGYTF	TGTGCCTGGAGTCCCTTGACAGGGGGCGCGGACGGCTACACCTTC
NA	TRBV5-4	TRBJ2-1	TRBD1	CASSQTGDPYNEQFF	TGTGCCAGCAGCCAAACAGGGGACCCTTACAATGAGCAGTTCTTC
NA	TRBV7-2	TRBJ1-1	TRBD1	CASSLGQGNTEAFF	TGTGCCAGCAGCCTGGGACAGGGGAACACTGAAGCTTTCTTT
NA	TRBV6-5	TRBJ1-1	NA	CASSYSRRHDTEAFF	TGTGCCAGCAGTTACTCGAGGCGCCACGACACTGAAGCTTTCTTT
NA	TRBV27	TRBJ1-4	NA	CASSLYGGLDEKLFF	TGTGCCAGCAGTTTATATGGGGGACTGGACGAAAAACTGTTTTTT
NA	TRBV4-1	TRBJ2-2	NA	CASSPFGGHLGELFF	TGCGCCAGCAGTCCGTTCGGGGGGCATCTCGGGGAGCTGTTTTTT
NA	TRBV7-2	TRBJ1-2	TRBD1	CASSLGQGEGGYTF	TGTGCCAGCAGCCTGGGACAGGGTGAAGGTGGCTACACCTTC
NA	TRBV28	TRBJ1-5	NA	CASSPGAGLTQPQHF	TGTGCCAGCAGTCCGGGTGCCGGCCTTACTCAGCCCCAGCATTTT
NA	TRBV30	TRBJ2-5	TRBD1	CACQGQAPMRETQYF	TGTGCCTGTCAGGGACAGGCGCCCATGAGGGAGACCCAGTACTTC
NA	TRBV18	TRBJ1-2	TRBD1	CASSLRQGEFYGYTF	TGTGCCAGCTCTCTCAGACAGGGGGAGTTCTATGGCTACACCTTC
NA	TRBV10-2	TRBJ2-3	NA	CASRLGTDTQYF	TGCGCCAGCAGATTAGGGACAGATACGCAGTATTTT
NA	TRBV4-2	TRBJ1-2	NA	CASSQEKTGIYGYTF	TGTGCCAGCAGCCAAGAAAAAACAGGGATCTATGGCTACACCTTC
NA	TRBV18	TRBJ1-1	NA	CASSPDSSYTEAFF	TGTGCCAGCTCACCGGACAGTTCGTACACTGAAGCTTTCTTT
NA	TRBV4-1	TRBJ2-2	NA	CASSQERDTVTGELFF	TGCGCCAGCAGCCAAGAACGCGACACTGTCACCGGGGAGCTGTTTTTT
NA	TRBV10-3	TRBJ1-6	TRBD1	CAIRTGVDNSPLHF	TGTGCCATCCGAACAGGGGTCGATAATTCACCCCTCCACTTT
NA	TRBV28	TRBJ1-2	NA	CASSSGTFQSGYGYTF	TGTGCCAGCAGTTCCGGGACATTCCAGTCTGGCTATGGCTACACCTTC
NA	TRBV6-1	TRBJ2-2	TRBD1	CASTGTGDTGELFF	TGTGCCAGCACCGGGACAGGGGACACCGGGGAGCTGTTTTTT
NA	TRBV15	TRBJ1-6	NA	CATSRGGGTWDSPLHF	TGTGCCACCAGCAGAGGGGGGGGAACTTGGGATTCACCCCTCCACTTT
NA	TRBV5-4	TRBJ1-3	NA	CASSLQGKAGNTIYF	TGTGCCAGCAGCTTGCAGGGGAAGGCCGGAAACACCATATATTTT
NA	TRBV29-1	TRBJ1-1	NA	CSVGSGLNTEAFF	TGCAGCGTTGGGAGTGGACTGAACACTGAAGCTTTCTTT
NA	TRBV19	TRBJ1-5	TRBD1	CASSPRTGRYSNQPQHF	TGTGCCAGTAGTCCGCGGACAGGGAGATATAGCAATCAGCCCCAGCATTTT
NA	TRBV30	TRBJ1-1	NA	CAWVGTRAGTEAFF	TGTGCCTGGGTCGGGACAAGAGCGGGCACTGAAGCTTTCTTT
NA	TRBV7-8	TRBJ1-6	NA	CASSLTLLGLDPNSYNSPLHF	TGTGCCAGCAGCTTAACCCTGCTGGGACTCGACCCCAACTCCTATAATTCACCCCTCCACTTT
NA	TRBV11-2	TRBJ1-1	NA	CASSLEGRGAEAFF	TGTGCCAGCAGCTTAGAGGGCAGGGGTGCTGAAGCTTTCTTT
NA	TRBV7-2	TRBJ1-2	TRBD1	CASSFGQGAGYGYTF	TGTGCCAGCAGCTTTGGACAGGGGGCAGGATATGGCTACACCTTC